These T cell receptor beta chains were read from a single sample in a study of blood T cell repertoires in COVID-19. Profiling relied on immunoSEQ multiplex PCR, and the TCRdb table lists in-frame clones only, not all of them. The table has 45,000 or so clones, about 85% seen once. The source material was peripheral blood. These TCRs come from a woman over 75 in a cohort sampled during active or convalescent COVID-19. The CDR3 runs from the conserved cysteine through the conserved F or W. Fields, in order: V gene, D gene, clone size, CDR3 length, J gene, CDR3 DNA, CDR3 protein. A D gene is named only where the DNA matches it firmly. Some rows have no size entry. The others give once, few or many, or a class for an expanded clone.

v_call: TRBV13; d_call: TRBD1; clone_size: NA; cdr3_length: 15; j_call: TRBJ2-5; cdr3_nt: TGTGCCAGCAGCTCCCGGGACAGGGGGCGACAGACCCAGTACTTC; cdr3_aa: CASSSRDRGRQTQYF
v_call: TRBV5-8; d_call: NA; clone_size: NA; cdr3_length: 17; j_call: TRBJ1-3; cdr3_nt: TGTGCCAGCAGCTGGAAAAAATGGGGGACATATGGAAACACCATATATTTT; cdr3_aa: CASSWKKWGTYGNTIYF
v_call: TRBV10-3; d_call: NA; clone_size: NA; cdr3_length: 15; j_call: TRBJ2-7; cdr3_nt: TGTGCCGTAACTCCACGGGGGGACAATGGGAACGAGCAGTACTTC; cdr3_aa: CAVTPRGDNGNEQYF
v_call: TRBV6-5; d_call: NA; clone_size: NA; cdr3_length: 13; j_call: TRBJ1-1; cdr3_nt: TGTGCCAGCAGTTACAGGGGGAACACTGAAGCTTTCTTT; cdr3_aa: CASSYRGNTEAFF
v_call: TRBV9; d_call: NA; clone_size: NA; cdr3_length: 17; j_call: TRBJ2-2; cdr3_nt: TGTGCCAGCAGCGTAGCTACTGGGGCTACCTCGGGCGGGGAGCTGTTTTTT; cdr3_aa: CASSVATGATSGGELFF
v_call: TRBV28; d_call: TRBD2; clone_size: NA; cdr3_length: 14; j_call: TRBJ2-7; cdr3_nt: TGTGCCAGCAGTTCTAGCGGGAATAACTACGAGCAGTACTTC; cdr3_aa: CASSSSGNNYEQYF
v_call: TRBV4-1; d_call: NA; clone_size: NA; cdr3_length: 15; j_call: TRBJ2-7; cdr3_nt: TGCGCCAGCAGCCGACTTGAATCCCGACAGTACGAGCAGTACTTC; cdr3_aa: CASSRLESRQYEQYF
v_call: TRBV6-5; d_call: TRBD2; clone_size: NA; cdr3_length: 15; j_call: TRBJ2-3; cdr3_nt: TGTGCCAGCAGACGACTAGCGGGGAACCCAGATACGCAGTATTTT; cdr3_aa: CASRRLAGNPDTQYF
v_call: TRBV5-8; d_call: TRBD1; clone_size: NA; cdr3_length: 13; j_call: TRBJ1-2; cdr3_nt: TGTGCCAGCAGTGCGACAGGGAACTATGGCTACACCTTC; cdr3_aa: CASSATGNYGYTF
v_call: TRBV6-5; d_call: TRBD1; clone_size: NA; cdr3_length: 14; j_call: TRBJ1-1; cdr3_nt: TGTGCCAGCAGACAGGGGGCTGTGAACACTGAAGCTTTCTTT; cdr3_aa: CASRQGAVNTEAFF
v_call: TRBV27; d_call: TRBD1; clone_size: NA; cdr3_length: 13; j_call: TRBJ2-5; cdr3_nt: TGTGCCAGCAGTTTAAACAGGGGAGAGACCCAGTACTTC; cdr3_aa: CASSLNRGETQYF
v_call: TRBV29-1; d_call: NA; clone_size: NA; cdr3_length: 12; j_call: TRBJ2-7; cdr3_nt: TGCAGCGTTGGGGAGCTCTCCTACGAGCAGTACTTC; cdr3_aa: CSVGELSYEQYF
v_call: TRBV30; d_call: NA; clone_size: medium-sized; cdr3_length: 11; j_call: TRBJ1-2; cdr3_nt: TGTGCCTGGAGTCCCACAGGAGGCTACACCTTC; cdr3_aa: CAWSPTGGYTF
v_call: TRBV27; d_call: TRBD1; clone_size: once; cdr3_length: 15; j_call: TRBJ2-7; cdr3_nt: TGTGCCAGCAGTTTATCGGGACAGGGAATCTACGAGCAGTACTTC; cdr3_aa: CASSLSGQGIYEQYF
v_call: TRBV10-3; d_call: NA; clone_size: NA; cdr3_length: 12; j_call: TRBJ1-5; cdr3_nt: TGTGCCACCACCGACAGAAATCAGCCCCAGCATTTT; cdr3_aa: CATTDRNQPQHF
v_call: TRBV7-9; d_call: NA; clone_size: NA; cdr3_length: 14; j_call: TRBJ1-1; cdr3_nt: TGTGCCAGCAGCTGGCCTGATGGGAACACTGAAGCTTTCTTT; cdr3_aa: CASSWPDGNTEAFF
v_call: TRBV6-5; d_call: NA; clone_size: NA; cdr3_length: 13; j_call: TRBJ1-5; cdr3_nt: TGTGCCAGCAGTCTCCTCCGGGATCAGCCCCAGCATTTT; cdr3_aa: CASSLLRDQPQHF
v_call: TRBV6-2/TRBV6-3; d_call: TRBD2; clone_size: NA; cdr3_length: 14; j_call: TRBJ2-1; cdr3_nt: TGTGCCAGCAGTTCGGCGGGAGTCGCGGTCGGGCAGTTCTTC; cdr3_aa: CASSSAGVAVGQFF
v_call: TRBV4-3; d_call: NA; clone_size: NA; cdr3_length: 13; j_call: TRBJ1-2; cdr3_nt: TGCGCCAGCAGTGTTAGGGGCGCGATTGGCTACACCTTC; cdr3_aa: CASSVRGAIGYTF
v_call: TRBV30; d_call: TRBD2; clone_size: NA; cdr3_length: 16; j_call: TRBJ2-5; cdr3_nt: TGTGCCTGGAGTACCGGGACTAGCGGGGGCTTGGGGACCCAGTACTTC; cdr3_aa: CAWSTGTSGGLGTQYF
v_call: TRBV12-3/TRBV12-4; d_call: NA; clone_size: once; cdr3_length: 13; j_call: TRBJ1-2; cdr3_nt: TGTGCCAGCAGTTCTACAGGAGTCTATGGCTACACCTTC; cdr3_aa: CASSSTGVYGYTF
v_call: TRBV5-4; d_call: NA; clone_size: NA; cdr3_length: 14; j_call: TRBJ1-3; cdr3_nt: TGTGCCAGCAGCCGGCCAGACCGCGGAGGCACCATATATTTT; cdr3_aa: CASSRPDRGGTIYF
v_call: TRBV6-6; d_call: NA; clone_size: few; cdr3_length: 15; j_call: TRBJ1-1; cdr3_nt: TGTGCCAGCAGTTACCCCCCAGGGGTTGGGACTGAAGCTTTCTTT; cdr3_aa: CASSYPPGVGTEAFF
v_call: TRBV5-6; d_call: TRBD1; clone_size: NA; cdr3_length: 14; j_call: TRBJ2-5; cdr3_nt: TGTGCCAGCAGCTCGCCGGACAGGGGGGAGACCCAGTACTTC; cdr3_aa: CASSSPDRGETQYF
v_call: TRBV21-1; d_call: NA; clone_size: NA; cdr3_length: 15; j_call: TRBJ2-7; cdr3_nt: TGTGCCAGCAGCGAAGGACAGGGGGGAGCGTACGAGCAGTACTTC; cdr3_aa: CASSEGQGGAYEQYF
v_call: TRBV2; d_call: NA; clone_size: few; cdr3_length: 13; j_call: TRBJ1-6; cdr3_nt: TGTGCCAGTTCGGGGGATCATAATTCACCCCTCCACTTT; cdr3_aa: CASSGDHNSPLHF
v_call: TRBV10-2; d_call: NA; clone_size: NA; cdr3_length: 14; j_call: TRBJ2-6; cdr3_nt: TGCGCCAGCAGTGTATATGTTGGGGCCAACGTCCTGACTTTC; cdr3_aa: CASSVYVGANVLTF
v_call: TRBV11-3; d_call: NA; clone_size: NA; cdr3_length: 15; j_call: TRBJ2-3; cdr3_nt: TGTGCCAGCAACTTGAGGACAGCCGGCACAGATACGCAGTATTTT; cdr3_aa: CASNLRTAGTDTQYF
v_call: TRBV5-1; d_call: TRBD1; clone_size: NA; cdr3_length: 15; j_call: TRBJ2-3; cdr3_nt: TGCGCCAGCAGCTCCTACGGACAGGTCACAGATACGCAGTATTTT; cdr3_aa: CASSSYGQVTDTQYF
v_call: TRBV27; d_call: NA; clone_size: NA; cdr3_length: 15; j_call: TRBJ2-5; cdr3_nt: TGTGCCAGCAGTTTAGGGGGGACCCAACAAGAGACCCAGTACTTC; cdr3_aa: CASSLGGTQQETQYF
v_call: TRBV5-5; d_call: NA; clone_size: NA; cdr3_length: 16; j_call: TRBJ2-5; cdr3_nt: TGTGCCAGCAGCTTCGGACGGACAGCGGAGCAAGAGACCCAGTACTTC; cdr3_aa: CASSFGRTAEQETQYF
v_call: TRBV5-4; d_call: TRBD1; clone_size: once; cdr3_length: 15; j_call: TRBJ2-7; cdr3_nt: TGTGCCAGCAGCGGAACCGGGACAGGGGGCGGCGAGCAGTACTTC; cdr3_aa: CASSGTGTGGGEQYF
v_call: TRBV11-3; d_call: TRBD1; clone_size: NA; cdr3_length: 14; j_call: TRBJ1-1; cdr3_nt: TGTGCCAGCAGTACGGACAGGGGGGAAACTGAAGCTTTCTTT; cdr3_aa: CASSTDRGETEAFF
v_call: TRBV18; d_call: TRBD2; clone_size: NA; cdr3_length: 17; j_call: TRBJ2-5; cdr3_nt: TGTGCCAGCTCACCAGCGGCGAATGTAGCGGGGACTAAGACCCAGTACTTC; cdr3_aa: CASSPAANVAGTKTQYF
v_call: TRBV9; d_call: NA; clone_size: NA; cdr3_length: 15; j_call: TRBJ1-3; cdr3_nt: TGTGCCAGCAGCGTAGTACCCGGAGGTGGAAACACCATATATTTT; cdr3_aa: CASSVVPGGGNTIYF
v_call: TRBV2; d_call: NA; clone_size: NA; cdr3_length: 12; j_call: TRBJ1-2; cdr3_nt: TGTGCCAGCACACCGGGAACCAGAGGCTACACCTTC; cdr3_aa: CASTPGTRGYTF
v_call: TRBV7-2; d_call: NA; clone_size: NA; cdr3_length: 14; j_call: TRBJ2-1; cdr3_nt: TGTGCCAGCAGCTTAGTACGGACTGACAATGAGCAGTTCTTC; cdr3_aa: CASSLVRTDNEQFF
v_call: TRBV11-2; d_call: NA; clone_size: NA; cdr3_length: 12; j_call: TRBJ1-2; cdr3_nt: TGTGCCAGCAGCTTAGAACAGTATGGCTACACCTTC; cdr3_aa: CASSLEQYGYTF
v_call: TRBV7-6; d_call: NA; clone_size: NA; cdr3_length: 13; j_call: TRBJ2-5; cdr3_nt: TGTGCCAGCAGCCTAATGTACCAAGAGACCCAGTACTTC; cdr3_aa: CASSLMYQETQYF
v_call: TRBV7-8; d_call: NA; clone_size: NA; cdr3_length: 14; j_call: TRBJ2-5; cdr3_nt: TGTGCCAGCAGCCCAAGGACAGAGGGGGAGACCCAGTACTTC; cdr3_aa: CASSPRTEGETQYF
v_call: TRBV29-1; d_call: TRBD1; clone_size: once; cdr3_length: 13; j_call: TRBJ1-2; cdr3_nt: TGCAGCTTTTCAGGGACAGGGTTTTTTGGCTACACCTTC; cdr3_aa: CSFSGTGFFGYTF
v_call: TRBV7-9; d_call: TRBD1; clone_size: NA; cdr3_length: 12; j_call: TRBJ1-2; cdr3_nt: TGTGCCAGTCCGGGACAGGGACAAGGCTACACCTTC; cdr3_aa: CASPGQGQGYTF
v_call: TRBV11-2; d_call: NA; clone_size: NA; cdr3_length: 14; j_call: TRBJ2-7; cdr3_nt: TGTGCCAGCAGTTTAACGCTAGCCAATTACGAGCAGTACTTC; cdr3_aa: CASSLTLANYEQYF
v_call: TRBV3-1/TRBV3-2; d_call: NA; clone_size: NA; cdr3_length: 12; j_call: TRBJ2-7; cdr3_nt: TGTGCCAGCAGCCAAGGGGGGGGCCGGCAGTACTTC; cdr3_aa: CASSQGGGRQYF
v_call: TRBV5-5; d_call: TRBD1; clone_size: NA; cdr3_length: 14; j_call: TRBJ1-2; cdr3_nt: TGTGCCAGCAGCCGTGGGACAGTTAACTATGGCTACACCTTC; cdr3_aa: CASSRGTVNYGYTF
v_call: TRBV12-3/TRBV12-4; d_call: NA; clone_size: NA; cdr3_length: 11; j_call: TRBJ1-5; cdr3_nt: TGTGCCAGCAGCAACCGTCAGGCCCAGCATTTT; cdr3_aa: CASSNRQAQHF
v_call: TRBV4-1; d_call: NA; clone_size: NA; cdr3_length: 14; j_call: TRBJ2-3; cdr3_nt: TGCGCCAGCACCGGGGAATCCTCCACAGATACGCAGTATTTT; cdr3_aa: CASTGESSTDTQYF